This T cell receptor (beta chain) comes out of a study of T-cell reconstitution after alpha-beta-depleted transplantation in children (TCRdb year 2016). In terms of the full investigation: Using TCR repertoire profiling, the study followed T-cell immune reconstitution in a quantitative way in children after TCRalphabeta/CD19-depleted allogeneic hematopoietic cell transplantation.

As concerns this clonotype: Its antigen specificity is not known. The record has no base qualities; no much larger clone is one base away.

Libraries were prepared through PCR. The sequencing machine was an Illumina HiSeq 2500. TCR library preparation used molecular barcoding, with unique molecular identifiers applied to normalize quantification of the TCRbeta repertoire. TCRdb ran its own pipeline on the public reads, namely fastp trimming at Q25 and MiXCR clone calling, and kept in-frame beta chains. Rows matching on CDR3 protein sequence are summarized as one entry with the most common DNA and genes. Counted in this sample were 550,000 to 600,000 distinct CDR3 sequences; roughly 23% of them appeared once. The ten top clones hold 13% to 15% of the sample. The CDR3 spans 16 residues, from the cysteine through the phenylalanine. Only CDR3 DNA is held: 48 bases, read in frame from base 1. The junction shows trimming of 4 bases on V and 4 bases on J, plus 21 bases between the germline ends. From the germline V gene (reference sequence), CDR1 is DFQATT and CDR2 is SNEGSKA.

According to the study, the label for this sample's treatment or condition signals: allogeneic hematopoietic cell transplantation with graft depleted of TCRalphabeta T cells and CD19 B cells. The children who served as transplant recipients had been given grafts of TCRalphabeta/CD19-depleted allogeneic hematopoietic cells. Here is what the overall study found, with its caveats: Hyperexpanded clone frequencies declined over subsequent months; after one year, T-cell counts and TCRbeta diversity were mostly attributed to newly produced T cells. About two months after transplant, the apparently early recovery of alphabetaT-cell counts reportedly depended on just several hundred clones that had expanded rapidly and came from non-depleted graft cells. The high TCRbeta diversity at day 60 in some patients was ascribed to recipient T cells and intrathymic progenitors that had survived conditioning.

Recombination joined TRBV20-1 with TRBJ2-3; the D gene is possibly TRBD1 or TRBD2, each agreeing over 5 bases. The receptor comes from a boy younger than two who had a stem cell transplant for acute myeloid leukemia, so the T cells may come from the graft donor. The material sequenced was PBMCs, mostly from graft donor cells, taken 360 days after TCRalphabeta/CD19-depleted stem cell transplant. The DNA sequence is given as TGCAGTGCTACGGTTCTCGGTGGGGGTATGGCAGATACGCAGTATTTT. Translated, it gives CSATVLGGGMADTQYF.